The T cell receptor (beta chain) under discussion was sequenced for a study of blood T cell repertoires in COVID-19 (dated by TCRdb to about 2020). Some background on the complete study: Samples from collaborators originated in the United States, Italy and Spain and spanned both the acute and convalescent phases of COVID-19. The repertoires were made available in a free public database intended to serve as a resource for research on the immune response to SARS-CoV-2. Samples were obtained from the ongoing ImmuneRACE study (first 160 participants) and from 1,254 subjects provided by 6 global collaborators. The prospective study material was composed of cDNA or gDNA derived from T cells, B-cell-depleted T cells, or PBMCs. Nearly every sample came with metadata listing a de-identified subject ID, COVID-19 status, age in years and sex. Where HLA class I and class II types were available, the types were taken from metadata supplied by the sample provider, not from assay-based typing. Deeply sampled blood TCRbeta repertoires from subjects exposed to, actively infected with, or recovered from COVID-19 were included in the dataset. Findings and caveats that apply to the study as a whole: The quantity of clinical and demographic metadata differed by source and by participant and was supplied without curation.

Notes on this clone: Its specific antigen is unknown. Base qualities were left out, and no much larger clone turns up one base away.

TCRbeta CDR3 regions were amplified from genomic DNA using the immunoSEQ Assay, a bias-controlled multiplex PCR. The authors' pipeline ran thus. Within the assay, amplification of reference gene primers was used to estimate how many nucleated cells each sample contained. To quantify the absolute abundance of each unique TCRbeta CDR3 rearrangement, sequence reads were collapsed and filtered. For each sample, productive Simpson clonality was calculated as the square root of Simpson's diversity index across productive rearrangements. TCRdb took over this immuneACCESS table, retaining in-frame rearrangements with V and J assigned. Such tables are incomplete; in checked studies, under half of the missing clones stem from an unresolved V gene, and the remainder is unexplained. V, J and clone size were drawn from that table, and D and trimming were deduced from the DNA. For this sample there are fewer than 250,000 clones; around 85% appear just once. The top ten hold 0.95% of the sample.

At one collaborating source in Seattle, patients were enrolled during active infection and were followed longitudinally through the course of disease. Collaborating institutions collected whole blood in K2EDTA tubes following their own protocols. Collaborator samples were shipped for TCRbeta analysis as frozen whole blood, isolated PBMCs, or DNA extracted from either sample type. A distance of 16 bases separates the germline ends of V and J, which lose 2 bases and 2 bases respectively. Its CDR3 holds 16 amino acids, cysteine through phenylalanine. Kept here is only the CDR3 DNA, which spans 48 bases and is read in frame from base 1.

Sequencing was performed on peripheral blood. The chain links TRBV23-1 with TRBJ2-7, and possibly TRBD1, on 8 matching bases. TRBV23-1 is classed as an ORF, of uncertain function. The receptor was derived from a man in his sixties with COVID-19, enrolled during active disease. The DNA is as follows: TGCGCCAGCAGTCAAGCGGGGGACAGGTGCCCCTACGAGCAGTACTTC. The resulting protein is CASSQAGDRCPYEQYF.